A single sample gave rise to the 19 T cell receptor beta chains below, sequenced in a study of cytomegalovirus exposure and HLA in healthy donors. 13 Jbeta primers and 60 Vbeta primers were used for the PCR. Profiling relied on immunoSEQ multiplex PCR, and the TCRdb table lists in-frame clones only, not all of them. In total, the table holds some 82,000 clones. The sequenced sample was PBMCs. The receptors originated from a woman aged 25 to 39 in good health and CMV-seronegative.

The rearrangement joins TRBV5-1 to TRBJ2-7, with 7 nucleotides matching TRBD1. The CDR3 consists of 14 residues. V shed 2 bases and J 2 bases; nucleotides not matched to a gene: 4. Looked up from germline, CDR1 is SGHRS and CDR2 is YFSETQ. The CDR3 protein is CASSFRDSAYEQYF. CDR3 in DNA: TGCGCCAGCAGCTTCCGGGACAGCGCCTACGAGCAGTACTTC.

This chain uses TRBV11-2 with TRBJ1-1; no firm D call. This CDR3 has 14 residues. V was clipped by 5 bases and J by 4 bases, with 14 bases between them. Germline loops: CDR1 SGHAT, CDR2 FQNNGV. CDR3 protein: CASSLNGGVTEAFF. CDR3 sequence (DNA): TGTGCCAGCAGCCTAAACGGAGGAGTCACTGAAGCTTTCTTT.

The chain carries TRBV30 and TRBJ2-7; a weak D match, TRBD1 (6 bases). Germline V gene data show CDR1 as GTSNPN and CDR2 as SVGIG (reference sequence). Trimming pared 8 bases from V and 6 bases from J, leaving 14 bases between. This CDR3 comprises 11 residues. The CDR3 protein is CAGYRDREQYF. In DNA, the CDR3 is TGTGCCGGATACAGGGACCGCGAGCAGTACTTC.

The CDR3 coding sequence is TGCGCCAGCAGCTCCTCCGGGACAGGGGATGAGGAGACCCAGTACTTC. Its translation: CASSSSGTGDEETQYF. The chain employs TRBV4-1 and TRBJ2-5; TRBD1 aligns across 10 bases. CDR3 length: 16 amino acids. Per germline, CDR1 MGHRA and CDR2 YSYEKL. With 5 bases clipped from V and 5 bases from J, the junction kept 11 bases outside the gene matches.

This chain connects TRBV5-1 to TRBJ2-5; TRBD1 agrees at 10 bases. CDR3 length equals 14 residues. The J segment lost 4 bases and the V segment lost 5 bases, leaving 5 bases of the junction unmatched. Germline CDR1 and CDR2: SGHRS and YFSETQ. DNA of the CDR3: TGCGCCAGCAGTTCCGGGACAGGGGTAGAGACCCAGTACTTC. This codes for CASSSGTGVETQYF.

The V call is TRBV6-1, the J call TRBJ1-1; D might be TRBD1 (6 bases). The CDR3 extends over 15 amino acids. Trimming took 8 bases from V and 2 from J, leaving 18 bases between them. Germline V CDR1 and CDR2: MNHNS, SASEGT. The CDR3 sequence is CASRDNPGFNTEAFF. The DNA for the CDR3 is TGTGCCAGCCGGGACAACCCGGGATTTAACACTGAAGCTTTCTTT.

V usage is TRBV7-2 and J usage is TRBJ2-2; weak D call: TRBD2 (5 bases). The germline V gene has CDR1 SGHTA and CDR2 FQGNSA. The CDR3 totals 15 residues. The V and J ends lost 5 bases and 1 base respectively, with 11 bases between them. In DNA form, the CDR3 reads TGTGCCAGCAGCCCGACTACTCAGAACACCGGGGAGCTGTTTTTT. It encodes CASSPTTQNTGELFF.

The genes are TRBV30 and TRBJ1-2, with 8 bases identical to TRBD1. The CDR3 runs to 16 residues. The trim removed 8 bases at V and 2 bases at J, leaving 16 bases unmatched. Germline values: CDR1 GTSNPN, CDR2 SVGIG (reference sequence). CDR3 in amino acids: CASDPGQAPRNYGYTF. DNA for the CDR3: TGTGCCAGCGACCCGGGACAGGCTCCCCGGAACTATGGCTACACCTTC.

This chain connects TRBV5-1 to TRBJ1-1; the match to TRBD1 covers 9 bases. The CDR3 has 16 residues. V gave up 2 bases and J gave up 3 bases; unmatched junction bases: 8. Germline CDR1 and CDR2: SGHRS and YFSETQ. The CDR3 DNA reads as TGCGCCAGCAGCTTTGGGACAGGGATTATTGACACTGAAGCTTTCTTT. This gives the protein CASSFGTGIIDTEAFF.

The V gene is TRBV6-5, the J gene TRBJ1-2; 9 bases align to TRBD1. The J segment lost 7 bases and the V segment lost 7 bases, leaving 10 bases of the junction unmatched. Per the germline V gene, CDR1 is MNHEY and CDR2 is SVGAGI. The CDR3 totals 14 residues. The CDR3 region has the DNA TGTGCCAGCACCCCTACGGACAGGGGTGGTGGCTACACCTTC. Residues: CASTPTDRGGGYTF.

The chain recombines TRBV4-1 with TRBJ2-7; 7 positions match TRBD1. Germline V gene data show CDR1 as MGHRA and CDR2 as YSYEKL. The CDR3 consists of 14 residues. V was clipped by 7 bases and J by 1 base; unmatched bases: 7. The CDR3 region has the DNA TGCGCCAGCATTCGAGGGGGCCTTTCCTACGAGCAGTACTTC. Translation gives CASIRGGLSYEQYF.

The gene calls are TRBV4-1 and TRBJ2-1; unclear D gene. With 1 base removed from V and 8 bases from J, the gap between germline ends came to 6 bases. The CDR3 runs 12 residues. CDR1 and CDR2 from the germline V gene are MGHRA and YSYEKL. The CDR3 DNA follows: TGCGCCAGCAGCCAAGGTATAGATGAGCAGTTCTTC. Translation: CASSQGIDEQFF.

The chain combines TRBV7-6 with TRBJ1-5; D gene uncertain. The germline CDR1 and CDR2 sequences are SGHVS and FNYEAQ. V was trimmed by 6 bases and J by 9 bases, leaving 6 bases between them. The CDR3 has 10 residues. CDR3 amino acids: CASSLSPQHF. In nucleotides, the CDR3 is TGTGCCAGCAGTCTATCGCCCCAGCATTTT.

The chain couples TRBV6-5 to TRBJ2-7, with D perhaps matching TRBD1 (6 bases). The length of the CDR3 is 16 residues. V dropped 2 bases and J dropped 0 bases, with 14 bases sitting between them. Germline V CDR1 and CDR2: MNHEY, SVGAGI. CDR3: CASSYQPGQSSYEQYF. Written as DNA, the CDR3 is TGTGCCAGCAGTTACCAACCAGGACAGTCCTCCTACGAGCAGTACTTC.

The chain uses TRBV6-5 and TRBJ1-2, with no clear D. V was trimmed by 7 bases and J by 4 bases, leaving 10 bases between them. The CDR3 contains 12 residues. The germline CDR1 and CDR2 sequences are MNHEY and SVGAGI. CDR3 sequence (DNA): TGTGCCAGCACCTCCGGGAGCTATGGCTACACCTTC. It yields the protein CASTSGSYGYTF.

The rearrangement links TRBV4-1 to TRBJ2-1; TRBD2 aligns across 7 bases. Germline CDR1 MGHRA, CDR2 YSYEKL. This CDR3 is 16 amino acids long. J was trimmed by 5 bases and V by 0 bases; bases with no gene match: 7. The CDR3 sequence is CASSQDWGGSDNEQFF. DNA of the CDR3: TGCGCCAGCAGCCAAGATTGGGGGGGGTCCGACAATGAGCAGTTCTTC.

The genes are TRBV5-1 and TRBJ2-7; a weak D match, TRBD2 (5 bases). Germline values: CDR1 SGHRS, CDR2 YFSETQ. V dropped 4 bases and J dropped 6 bases, with 17 bases sitting between them. The CDR3 runs to 14 residues. As DNA, the CDR3 is TGCGCCAGCAGCATAGGACTTCCGGGCGGCGAGCAGTACTTC. Translation: CASSIGLPGGEQYF.

J is TRBJ2-1 and V is TRBV7-9; 11 bases fit TRBD2. The CDR3 is 17 amino acids. The germline V gene encodes CDR1 SEHNR and CDR2 FQNEAQ (reference sequence). V dropped 5 bases and J dropped 3; count of bases not matched to a gene: 9. The DNA of the CDR3 is TGTGCCAGCAGCATGACTAGCGGGAACAGCTTCTACAATGAGCAGTTCTTC. Translated, it gives CASSMTSGNSFYNEQFF.

The chain joins TRBV4-2 to TRBJ2-3; 10 bases fit TRBD2. The CDR3 loop spans 19 amino acids. From germline, CDR1 is LGHNA and CDR2 YNFKEQ. V dropped 1 base and J dropped 0; count of bases not matched to a gene: 10. CDR3 residues: CASSQAALAGASSTDTQYF. The CDR3 region has the DNA TGTGCCAGCAGCCAAGCGGCCCTAGCGGGGGCTTCTAGCACAGATACGCAGTATTTT.